The sequence of this TCR beta chain was determined in a study of metastatic and nonmetastatic thyroid tumors. Overall study: Peripheral blood and tumor or nodule samples from malignant and benign thyroid patients were compared. The study's findings and limits: Malignant thyroid tumors reportedly had TCR beta diversity that was significantly higher than in benign nodules, in blood and tumor.

Germline V gene lookup returns CDR1 SGHTA and CDR2 FQGNSA. This CDR3 region has 12 residues. V lost 5 bases and J 5 bases, leaving 10 bases between the germline ends. This clone is categorized as medium-sized. The antigen is unknown. TCRdb reprocessed the PCR reads via MiXCR. The sample has tens of thousands of clones; approximately 20% are singletons. Each patient came to thyroid surgery without any prior treatment (of any kind). The sequence was collected from a female donor with papillary thyroid cancer or a benign thyroid nodule (not recorded which). Some clones in this sample may be carry-over from other donors' samples. Sequencing was done on a sample of blood. The rearrangement links TRBV7-2 to TRBJ2-7; maybe TRBD2 (5 bases). The CDR3 DNA is TGTGCCAGCAGCCCTCCGGGGAACGAGCAGTACTTC. This gives the protein CASSPPGNEQYF.